Below, 31 T cell receptor beta chains from the same sample are listed, as sequenced in a study of CD4+ T cells in melanoma. Clones were sequenced by immunoSEQ multiplex PCR, and TCRdb holds only the in-frame ones, with some missing. Among more than 12,000 clones, around four fifths were seen once, and the ten largest hold more than 5.5%. The specimen was cells from a culture (not recorded whether cultured in vitro). These receptors were obtained from a human donor with melanoma.

The V call is TRBV5-6, the J call TRBJ2-1; 9 nucleotides align to TRBD2. V trimming: 6 bases; J trimming: 2 bases; junction bases outside the gene matches: 9. The germline V gene has CDR1 SGHDT and CDR2 YYEEEE. The CDR3 runs to 16 residues. CDR3 sequence reads: CASKLGLAGTYNEQFF. Written as DNA, the CDR3 is TGTGCCAGCAAACTCGGGCTAGCGGGAACCTACAATGAGCAGTTCTTC. The variable domain in full, completed from reference TRBV5-6 and TRBJ2-1, reads DAGVTQSPTHLIKTRGQQVTLRCSPKSGHDTVSWYQQALGQGPQFIFQYYEEEERQRGNFPDRFSGHQFPNYSSELNVNALLLGDSALYLCASKLGLAGTYNEQFFGPGTRLTVL.

The V gene is TRBV30, the J gene TRBJ2-4; the D gene is possibly TRBD2 (6 bases). V was shortened by 4 bases and J by 1 base, with 17 bases between the two germline ends. Germline V gene sequence: CDR1 GTSNPN, CDR2 SVGIG (reference sequence). The CDR3 loop spans 16 amino acids. In DNA, the CDR3 is TGTGCCTGGATTAAAGGAGGGCCGGGGGCCAAAAACATTCAGTACTTC. It yields the protein CAWIKGGPGAKNIQYF.

This clone was counted between two and nine times. V gene TRBV2 combines with J gene TRBJ2-7; unclear D gene. Germline lookup yields CDR1 SNHLY and CDR2 FYNNEI. The length of the CDR3 is 13 residues. The V end lost 7 bases, the J end lost 1 base, and 11 bases lay between the germline ends. The CDR3 spells CASTIPLSYEQYF. As DNA, the CDR3 is TGTGCCAGCACCATCCCGTTATCCTACGAGCAGTACTTC.

This clone was seen once. V usage is TRBV5-4 and J usage is TRBJ2-7; a possible D gene is TRBD1 (6 bases). This CDR3 has 14 amino acids. Per germline, CDR1 SGHNT and CDR2 YYREEE (reference sequence). The V end lost 0 bases, the J end lost 0 bases, and 7 bases lay between the germline ends. The CDR3: CASSLGQDSYEQYF. The DNA of the CDR3 is TGTGCCAGCAGCTTGGGACAGGACTCCTACGAGCAGTACTTC.

The chain uses TRBV18 and TRBJ2-3; D unresolved. Germline CDR1 reads KGHSH; CDR2 reads LQKENI. The CDR3 sequence is 15 residues long. V was clipped by 4 bases and J by 6 bases, with 17 bases between them. Here the CDR3 DNA reads TGTGCCAGCTCACTATCCAGCGCCCCGCTCGATACGCAGTATTTT. Translated: CASSLSSAPLDTQYF.

This clone came up once. The rearrangement joins TRBV7-6 to TRBJ2-7; possibly TRBD2 for D (6 bases). The V gene lost 4 bases and the J gene lost 3 bases, with 13 bases spanning the gap. This CDR3 is built from 14 residues. Germline CDR1 reads SGHVS; CDR2 reads FNYEAQ. The CDR3 nucleotides read TGTGCCAGCAGCTCCCACGGGAGACGCTACGAGCAGTACTTC. Translation: CASSSHGRRYEQYF.

The V gene is TRBV30, the J gene TRBJ1-6; a weak D match, TRBD1 (5 bases). V was cut by 2 bases and J by 10 bases, with 21 bases left in between. CDR3 size: 16 residues. From germline, CDR1 is GTSNPN and CDR2 SVGIG (reference sequence). The chain's CDR3 is CAWSTIGDHGGSPLHF. CDR3 nucleotide sequence: TGTGCCTGGAGTACCATTGGGGACCACGGAGGGTCACCCCTCCACTTT.

The chain joins TRBV5-6 to TRBJ2-4; 7 bases align to TRBD1. Germline values: CDR1 SGHDT, CDR2 YYEEEE. This CDR3 has 15 residues. V lost 1 base and J lost 4; bases outside the gene matches: 5. The CDR3 region is CASSLMGQTKNIQYF. CDR3 nucleotides: TGTGCCAGCAGCTTGATGGGACAGACTAAAAACATTCAGTACTTC. Together with reference TRBV5-6 and TRBJ2-4, the CDR3 gives the full variable domain: DAGVTQSPTHLIKTRGQQVTLRCSPKSGHDTVSWYQQALGQGPQFIFQYYEEEERQRGNFPDRFSGHQFPNYSSELNVNALLLGDSALYLCASSLMGQTKNIQYFGAGTRLSVL.

This sequence joins TRBV10-3 and TRBJ2-1, with TRBD2 matching over 9 bases. Germline values: CDR1 ENHRY, CDR2 SYGVKD. J was trimmed by 7 bases and V by 9 bases; bases with no gene match: 7. The CDR3 is made up of 13 amino acids. The CDR3 bases are TGTGCCATGAAGGGACTAGCTAGTAATGAGCAGTTCTTC. This gives the protein CAMKGLASNEQFF.

The chain recombines TRBV5-1 with TRBJ1-1; weak D call: TRBD1 (6 bases). The germline gives CDR1 SGHRS, CDR2 YFSETQ. V was cut by 5 bases and J by 10 bases, with 15 bases left in between. The CDR3 loop spans 12 amino acids. In nucleotides, the CDR3 is TGCGCCAGCAGGGACCTACAGGGATCAGCTTTCTTT. This encodes CASRDLQGSAFF. Together with reference TRBV5-1 and TRBJ1-1, the CDR3 gives the full variable domain: KAGVTQTPRYLIKTRGQQVTLSCSPISGHRSVSWYQQTPGQGLQFLFEYFSETQRNKGNFPGRFSGRQFSNSRSEMNVSTLELGDSALYLCASRDLQGSAFFGQGTRLTVV.

The CDR3 DNA reads as TGCGCCAGCAGCCAAGAATCAGTGGGGACAGGGGCTAATGAAAAACTGTTTTTT. Translated, it gives CASSQESVGTGANEKLFF. J is TRBJ1-4 and V is TRBV4-1; 10 bases align to TRBD1. With 0 bases clipped from V and 3 bases from J, the junction kept 7 bases outside the gene matches. The CDR3 contains 18 residues. CDR1 and CDR2 from the germline V gene are MGHRA and YSYEKL.

This clone was detected once. The chain uses TRBV5-5 and TRBJ2-5, with D possibly TRBD2 on 6 matching bases. The CDR3 consists of 17 residues. In germline, CDR1 is SGHKS, CDR2 YYEKEE (reference sequence). With 2 bases removed from V and 1 base from J, the gap between germline ends came to 18 bases. The CDR3 sequence: CASSFAPRGTRQETQYF. For the CDR3, the DNA is TGTGCCAGCAGCTTCGCCCCGCGCGGGACCCGCCAAGAGACCCAGTACTTC.

This chain uses TRBV2 with TRBJ2-7; 7 positions match TRBD1. The CDR3 length is 16 residues. Trimming at V came to 7 bases and at J to 0 bases, leaving 12 bases not matched to a gene. Germline values: CDR1 SNHLY, CDR2 FYNNEI. CDR3 region: CASTSGGPFSSYEQYF. In DNA form, the CDR3 reads TGTGCCAGCACTTCAGGGGGACCATTTAGCTCCTACGAGCAGTACTTC.

This sequence joins TRBV9 and TRBJ2-3, with 9 bases fitting TRBD2. The CDR3 spans 15 residues. The germline V gene encodes CDR1 SGDLS and CDR2 YYNGEE. V was clipped by 2 bases and J by 1 base; unmatched bases: 2. For the CDR3, the DNA is TGTGCCAGCAGCGTCGCTAGCGGGGGCACAGATACGCAGTATTTT. Its protein product is CASSVASGGTDTQYF.

The chain joins TRBV7-8 to TRBJ2-7; either TRBD1 or TRBD2 may supply D (5 bases each). Trimming removed 5 bases at V and 6 bases at J, with 17 bases between. This CDR3 has 14 amino acids. The V gene's germline CDR1 is SGHVS and CDR2 FQNEAQ. CDR3 coding DNA: TGTGCCAGCAGCCCGTCCGGGGCTGGGGTCGAGCAGTACTTC. Its protein product is CASSPSGAGVEQYF.

The gene calls are TRBV6-5 and TRBJ2-7; TRBD1 aligns across 7 bases. Germline V gene sequence: CDR1 MNHEY, CDR2 SVGAGI. The CDR3 length is 13 residues. V shed 5 bases, J shed 6 bases, and the junction held 7 bases outside the gene matches. CDR3 nucleotide sequence: TGTGCCAGCAGTCTCCACCACAGGGGCGAGCAGTACTTC. Translating gives CASSLHHRGEQYF.

V is TRBV11-3 and J is TRBJ2-7, with TRBD1 as a possible D gene (5 bases). Trimming removed 4 bases from V and 6 bases from J, with 16 bases in between. Germline V gene sequence: CDR1 SGHNT, CDR2 YENEEA. The CDR3 has 14 residues. CDR3 nucleotide sequence: TGTGCCAGCAGCTCAACTACCGACAGCTCCGAGCAGTACTTC. It encodes CASSSTTDSSEQYF.

This chain links TRBV7-4 with TRBJ1-3; D remains ambiguous. The CDR3 runs to 20 residues. Germline V gene data show CDR1 as SGHVT and CDR2 as SQSDAQ. The V and J ends lost 2 bases and 0 bases respectively, with 23 bases between them. The CDR3: CASSLNTRRRATFSGNTIYF. CDR3 bases: TGTGCCAGCAGCTTAAATACCCGGCGGCGGGCAACCTTCTCTGGAAACACCATATATTTT.

The chain carries TRBV6-5 and TRBJ2-7; D gene uncertain. This CDR3 comprises 15 residues. The germline V gene encodes CDR1 MNHEY and CDR2 SVGAGI. Deletions cut 6 bases from V and 1 base from J, with 16 bases between. Here the CDR3 reads CASSSEGPGSYEQYF. For the CDR3, the DNA is TGTGCCAGCAGCTCCGAAGGACCCGGATCCTACGAGCAGTACTTC.

The genes are TRBV27 and TRBJ2-5; D gene ambiguous. With 3 bases removed from V and 4 bases from J, the gap between germline ends came to 15 bases. The CDR3 has 15 residues. Germline CDR1 MNHEY, CDR2 SMNVEV (reference sequence). The CDR3 sequence is CASSLRSPAGETQYF. CDR3 nucleotide sequence: TGTGCCAGCAGTTTGAGAAGTCCCGCCGGAGAGACCCAGTACTTC.

The CDR3 protein is CASSIGGGNIQYF. In DNA, the CDR3 is TGTGCCAGTAGTATTGGCGGGGGAAACATTCAGTACTTC. The rearrangement links TRBV19 to TRBJ2-4, with TRBD2 matching 7 bases. CDR3 length: 13 residues. J was trimmed by 6 bases and V by 3 bases; bases with no gene match: 2. Germline CDR1 LNHDA, CDR2 SQIVND (reference sequence).

DNA for the CDR3: TGCAGTGCTAGTTTACGGAACACCATATATTTT. This encodes CSASLRNTIYF. The rearrangement joins TRBV20-1 to TRBJ1-3; D remains unclear. The CDR3 runs to 11 residues. CDR1 is DFQATT and CDR2 is SNEGSKA in the germline V gene (reference sequence). The ends were cut back, 3 bases at V and 7 bases at J, with 7 bases in the middle.

The chain uses TRBV6-1 and TRBJ1-2; perhaps TRBD1 as D (5 bases). The CDR3 loop spans 14 amino acids. The germline V gene has CDR1 MNHNS and CDR2 SASEGT. Between the trimmed V and J ends, which lost 3 bases and 8 bases, there was a span of 16 bases. CDR3 region: CASSDPGTVFGYTF. CDR3 coding DNA: TGTGCCAGCAGTGATCCCGGGACGGTGTTCGGCTACACCTTC.

The chain couples TRBV27 to TRBJ2-2; TRBD1 matches at 9 bases. Germline V CDR1 and CDR2: MNHEY, SMNVEV (reference sequence). The CDR3 is made up of 14 amino acids. V dropped 6 bases and J dropped 6; count of bases not matched to a gene: 5. The CDR3 bases are TGTGCCAGCAGAAGGACAGGGGCTGCCGGGGAGCTGTTTTTT. Translated, it gives CASRRTGAAGELFF.

The V call is TRBV6-6, the J call TRBJ1-2; D uncertain. This CDR3 comprises 11 residues. Deletions cut 6 bases from V and 4 bases from J, with 6 bases between. Germline CDR1 reads MNHNY; CDR2 reads SVGAGI (reference sequence). The CDR3 DNA follows: TGTGCCAGCAGAATCATCTATGGCTACACCTTC. Protein: CASRIIYGYTF.

In DNA form, the CDR3 reads TGTGCCAGCAGCTCCGGGGACAGCGTCATTGAGGAGACCCAGTACTTC. Amino acids: CASSSGDSVIEETQYF. The chain has TRBV7-6 and TRBJ2-5; 7 bases fit TRBD1. V shed 4 bases and J 5 bases; nucleotides not matched to a gene: 13. Germline CDR1 and CDR2: SGHVS and FNYEAQ. This CDR3 has 16 amino acids.

This chain links TRBV4-1 with TRBJ1-4; D may be TRBD1 (5 bases). V was trimmed by 4 bases and J by 12 bases, leaving 15 bases between them. Germline V gives CDR1 MGHRA, CDR2 YSYEKL. The CDR3 has 13 residues. The CDR3 loop reads CASSPQVGGELFF. The CDR3 DNA follows: TGCGCCAGCAGCCCCCAGGTGGGGGGGGAACTGTTTTTT.

This sequence joins TRBV10-2 and TRBJ1-1; maybe TRBD1 (6 bases). The CDR3 totals 16 residues. From germline, CDR1 is WSHSY and CDR2 SAAADI. V lost 2 bases, J lost 4 bases, and 17 bases lay in between. CDR3 sequence reads: CASSENKIQGLTEAFF. CDR3 bases: TGCGCCAGCAGTGAGAACAAAATACAGGGTCTCACTGAAGCTTTCTTT.

The genes are TRBV5-1 and TRBJ1-2, with TRBD1 matching 9 bases. The CDR3 length is 15 residues. With 4 bases clipped from V and 4 bases from J, the junction kept 8 bases outside the gene matches. CDR1 is SGHRS and CDR2 is YFSETQ in the germline V gene. Here the CDR3 reads CASSTDRGEIYGYTF. The DNA for the CDR3 is TGCGCCAGCAGCACGGACAGGGGTGAAATCTATGGCTACACCTTC.

This clone was seen only once. The chain uses TRBV19 and TRBJ2-2; the D call may be TRBD1 or TRBD2 (5 bases each). This CDR3 contains 15 residues. V lost 7 bases to trimming and J lost 0 bases, with 12 bases between them. Looked up from germline, CDR1 is LNHDA and CDR2 is SQIVND (reference sequence). The CDR3 DNA follows: TGTGCCAGTAAACCGGGACCCACGAACACCGGGGAGCTGTTTTTT. Protein: CASKPGPTNTGELFF.

This rearrangement joins TRBV14 to TRBJ2-5; D not certain. With 4 bases removed from V and 7 bases from J, the gap between germline ends came to 16 bases. Germline V CDR1 and CDR2: SGHDN, FVKESK. This CDR3 has 14 residues. CDR3 sequence (DNA): TGTGCCAGCAGCCGAAGCCTTTTACGGTCGACCCAGTACTTC. Translating it yields CASSRSLLRSTQYF.